The clone carrying this T cell receptor (beta chain) was found a few times. V lost 5 bases, J lost 6 bases, and 19 bases lay in between. Germline V lookup: CDR1 LNHDA, CDR2 SQIVND (reference sequence). The CDR3 loop spans 16 amino acids. These data originate in a study of OX40 agonist ivuxolimab in advanced cancers. Overall study context: Three patients responded partially, comprising one with hepatocellular carcinoma and two with cutaneous melanoma.

Prior autoimmune disease or systemic immunosuppression barred patients. Assay: immunoSEQ multiplex PCR; the TCRdb copy retains only in-frame clones and omits some. The sample lists 90,000 to 100,000 clones, about 91% occurring once. This TCR was sampled from an adult with an advanced solid tumor such as melanoma, head and neck, liver or kidney cancer. Specimen: CD4+ or CD8+ T cells sorted from blood, collected in a trial of the OX40 agonist ivuxolimab. The chain combines TRBV19 with TRBJ1-4; D is uncertain. The CDR3 region is CASSPREMRVYEKLFF. DNA for the CDR3: TGTGCCAGTAGTCCTCGGGAAATGAGGGTGTATGAAAAACTGTTTTTT.